The sequence of this TCR beta chain was determined in a study of T cells in Graves' hyperthyroidism and ophthalmopathy. Study outcomes and limitations: Within blood appeared most thyroid clonotypes that had expanded above 0.001.

Trimming removed 2 bases from V and 4 bases from J, with 11 bases in between. The CDR3 is made up of 14 amino acids. Germline CDR1 is MNHEY and CDR2 is SMNVEV (reference sequence). Amplified TCR beta CDR3 regions came from RNA transcripts. Primed by the HTBI set, a first-round RT-PCR was run on the TCR CDR3. TCRdb re-analysed the multiplex PCR reads in MiXCR, keeping a single row per CDR3 protein. The sample carries about 290,000 distinct CDR3 sequences, approximately 18% recorded once. As for this clonotype: Its antigen is unknown.

The origin of this receptor is a man aged 50-60 years with Graves' ophthalmopathy. The sequencing input was blood. This chain connects TRBV27 to TRBJ1-1; no definite D call. The CDR3 DNA reads TGTGCCAGCAGTTTACAGGCCCTTGGCACTGAAGCTTTCTTT. Its protein is CASSLQALGTEAFF.